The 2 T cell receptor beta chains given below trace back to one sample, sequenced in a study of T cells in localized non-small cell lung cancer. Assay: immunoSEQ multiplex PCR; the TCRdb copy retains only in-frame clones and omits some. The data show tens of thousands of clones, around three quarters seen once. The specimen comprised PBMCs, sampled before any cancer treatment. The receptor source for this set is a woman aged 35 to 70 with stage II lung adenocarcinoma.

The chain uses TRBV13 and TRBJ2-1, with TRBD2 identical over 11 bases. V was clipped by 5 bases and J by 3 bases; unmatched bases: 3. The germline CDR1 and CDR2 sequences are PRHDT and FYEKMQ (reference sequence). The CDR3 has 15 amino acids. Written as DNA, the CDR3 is TGTGCCAGCAGCCACGGACTAGCGGGCTACAATGAGCAGTTCTTC. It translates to CASSHGLAGYNEQFF.

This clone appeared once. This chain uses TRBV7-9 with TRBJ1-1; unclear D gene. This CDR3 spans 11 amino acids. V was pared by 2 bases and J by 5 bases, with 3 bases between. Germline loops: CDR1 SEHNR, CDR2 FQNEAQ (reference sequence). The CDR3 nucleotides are TGTGCCAGCAGCTTATTTACTGAAGCTTTCTTT. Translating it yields CASSLFTEAFF.